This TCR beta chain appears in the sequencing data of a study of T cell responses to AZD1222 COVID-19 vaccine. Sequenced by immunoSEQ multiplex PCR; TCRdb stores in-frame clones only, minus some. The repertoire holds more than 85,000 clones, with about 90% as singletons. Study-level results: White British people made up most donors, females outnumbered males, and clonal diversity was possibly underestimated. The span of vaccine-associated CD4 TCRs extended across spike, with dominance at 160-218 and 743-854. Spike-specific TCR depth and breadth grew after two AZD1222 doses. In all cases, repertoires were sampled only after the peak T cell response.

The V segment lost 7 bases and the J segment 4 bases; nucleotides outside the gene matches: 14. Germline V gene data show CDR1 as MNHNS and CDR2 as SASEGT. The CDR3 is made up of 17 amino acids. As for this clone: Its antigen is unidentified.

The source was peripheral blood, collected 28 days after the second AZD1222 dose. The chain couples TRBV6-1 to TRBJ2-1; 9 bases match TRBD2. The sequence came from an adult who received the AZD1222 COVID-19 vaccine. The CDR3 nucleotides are TGTGCCAGCACTGAGTTTTGGACTAGCGTGAAATACAATGAGCAGTTCTTC. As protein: CASTEFWTSVKYNEQFF.